Listed below are T cell receptor beta chains from one sample, sequenced in a study of T cells in Graves' hyperthyroidism and ophthalmopathy. In TCRdb, the multiplex PCR reads were re-called with MiXCR into one record per CDR3 protein. The table shows fewer than 300,000 distinct CDR3 sequences, with 20% to 25% occurring only once. Input material: blood. These receptors originate from a man aged 35-49 years with Graves' hyperthyroidism that later progressed to Graves' ophthalmopathy. Both conserved end residues are part of each CDR3. The order of the fields is V gene, J gene, CDR3 protein.

TRBV6-1	TRBJ2-7	CASSDRGTYEQYF
TRBV3-1	TRBJ2-7	CASSPGQQLYEQYF
TRBV11-1	TRBJ2-1	CASSVTSGSVGEQFF
TRBV6-2/TRBV6-3	TRBJ1-1	CASSYLVSAEAFF
TRBV12-3/TRBV12-4	TRBJ1-1	CASSLVGMNTEAFF
TRBV11-2	TRBJ2-5	CASSLRLGWGGSGETQYF
TRBV6-5	TRBJ2-7	CASSSPSGRNHEQYF
TRBV24-1	TRBJ1-1	CATSVSGSTEAFF
TRBV9	TRBJ1-2	CASSAEGGRGYTF
TRBV20-1	TRBJ1-5	CSARGLGTQPQHF
TRBV6-1	TRBJ2-7	CASIGTEGSYEQYF
TRBV11-2	TRBJ1-1	CASSLGGQLEAFF
TRBV7-6	TRBJ2-2	CASSPPDTGWDTGELFF
TRBV13	TRBJ2-7	CASSSSGTSGSLKYF
TRBV19	TRBJ1-1	CASSIGRLNTEAFF
TRBV28	TRBJ2-7	CASSFSVGYEQYF
TRBV27	TRBJ2-2	CASSLRFLEGPGELFF
TRBV2	TRBJ2-2	CASRPQGINTGELFF
TRBV6-2/TRBV6-3	TRBJ2-5	CASSYSTPETQYF
TRBV12-3/TRBV12-4	TRBJ2-7	CASSPFINSGGGSEQYF
TRBV6-1	TRBJ1-5	CASAPEVRQPQHF
TRBV20-1	TRBJ1-2	CSARKALEGYTF
TRBV5-1	TRBJ2-7	CASSLRDNYEQYF
TRBV28	TRBJ2-7	CASSTRVSGHLTYEQYF
TRBV3-1	TRBJ2-7	CASSPRPPRREQYF
TRBV12-3/TRBV12-4	TRBJ2-7	CASRTSGYYEQYF
TRBV7-9	TRBJ2-7	CASSSSLVGDEQYF
TRBV2	TRBJ1-1	CASSDGGAGSEAFF
TRBV7-2	TRBJ1-1	CASISKSGLSSEAFF
TRBV30	TRBJ2-2	CAWTRTGQTGELFF
TRBV7-3	TRBJ1-2	CASSVRFQGYYGYTF
TRBV19	TRBJ1-1	CASARQGLTEAFF
TRBV7-6	TRBJ2-7	CASSLAPATSYEQYF
TRBV24-1	TRBJ1-5	CATSDSKRGNQPQHF
TRBV19	TRBJ2-2	CASTPRGDTGELFF
TRBV20-1	TRBJ1-5	CSAISSNQPQHF
TRBV10-3	TRBJ2-7	CAISQTSYEQYF
TRBV12-3/TRBV12-4	TRBJ1-5	CASRAQGDQPQHF
TRBV2	TRBJ2-7	CASAGQGVISYEQYF
TRBV6-5	TRBJ2-5	CASNDGGQGAGETQYF
TRBV5-1	TRBJ2-2	CASNRGATGELFF
TRBV2	TRBJ1-1	CASIWARQNTEAFF
TRBV7-2	TRBJ2-6	CASSLVHGTGANVLTF
TRBV5-1	TRBJ2-4	CASSLVYGNIQYF
TRBV12-3/TRBV12-4	TRBJ1-2	CASRLQGIDGYTF
TRBV28	TRBJ1-3	CASSLGAFGNTIYF
TRBV19	TRBJ1-1	CASSLYSQMNTEAFF
TRBV7-9	TRBJ1-2	CASSYGQLLNYGYTF
TRBV7-2	TRBJ2-7	CASTLGTIFYEQYF
TRBV28	TRBJ2-6	CASSTSEQLLTF
TRBV12-3/TRBV12-4	TRBJ2-2	CASSSDRANTGELFF
TRBV18	TRBJ2-2	CASSPQRGELFF
TRBV7-8	TRBJ2-5	CASSPWFASGSGETQYF
TRBV12-3/TRBV12-4	TRBJ1-3	CASTRTYSGNTIYF
TRBV7-6	TRBJ2-7	CASSLEAGTGEQYF
TRBV12-5	TRBJ1-5	CASGLVLHRGPGQPQHF
TRBV6-2/TRBV6-3	TRBJ2-7	CASKGQVHTYEQYF
TRBV10-3	TRBJ2-2	CATTEFGPLNTGELFF